This T cell receptor (beta chain) was captured in a study of blood T cell repertoires in COVID-19. About the study: The study drew acute and convalescent COVID-19 samples from the United States, Italy and Spain. T cells, B-cell-depleted T cells, or PBMCs provided the cDNA or gDNA that served as material.

Trimming removed 0 bases at V and 1 base at J, with 11 bases between. CDR1 is LGHNA and CDR2 is YNFKEQ in the germline V gene. This CDR3 has 16 residues. Original analysis: By means of reference gene primer amplification, nucleated cell counts were estimated. Sequencing used immunoSEQ multiplex PCR; TCRdb keeps in-frame clones, though not all of them. The DNA was the basis for D and trimming; V, J and clone size are from that table. The table has some 28,000 clones, 76% seen once. The source material was peripheral blood. The chain links TRBV4-2 to TRBJ2-3; D not resolved. This TCR came from a man between 65 and 79 years old with acute or convalescent COVID-19. This CDR3 reads CASSQDRSAGTDTQYF. The CDR3 DNA reads as TGTGCCAGCAGCCAAGACCGCTCCGCGGGCACAGATACGCAGTATTTT.